This T cell receptor beta chain was documented in a study of T-cell memory formation after mild COVID-19. Study at large: The study found TCR clusters largely donor specific.

Trimming pared 3 bases from V and 0 bases from J, leaving 9 bases between. CDR3 size: 13 residues. Germline V gene sequence: CDR1 DFQATT, CDR2 SNEGSKA (reference sequence). To note about this clonotype: What it recognizes is unknown.

Barcoded TCR alpha and TCR beta cDNA libraries with UMIs came from 5'RACE using constant-segment primers. MiXCR was run by TCRdb on the 5' RACE reads, yielding one entry per CDR3 protein. The sample lists 200,000 to 300,000 distinct CDR3 sequences; approximately 16% were seen once. General study results and limits: The main location of contracting CD4+ clones was CM and EM, and that of contracting CD8+ clones was EMRA.

The TCR comes from a man in his late teens or twenties who had mild COVID-19 (a few samples of this study predate the infection). Cell type and time point are not known. Specimen: PBMCs or a T cell subset sorted from them (not recorded which). The V and J genes are TRBV20-1 and TRBJ2-7; TRBD2 might be the D (6 bases). The DNA of the CDR3 is TGCAGTGCTAGCGGGAGCCCCTCCTACGAGCAGTACTTC. Residues: CSASGSPSYEQYF.